Each of the 21 T cell receptor beta chains below was sequenced from the same sample in a study of cytomegalovirus exposure and HLA in healthy donors. The PCR was carried out with 60 Vbeta primers and 13 Jbeta primers. This table comes from immunoSEQ multiplex PCR, and its TCRdb copy is limited to in-frame clones, with some not included. The sample has 150,000 to 250,000 clones, 82% seen once. Sequences were obtained from PBMCs. Every receptor here comes from a boy between 2 and 10 years old in good health and CMV-seronegative.

The chain uses TRBV5-1 and TRBJ2-3; 14 nucleotides line up with TRBD2. The CDR3 consists of 16 residues. The germline V gene has CDR1 SGHRS and CDR2 YFSETQ. The junction had 5 bases not matched to a gene; V was cut back by 1 base and J by 7 bases. Written as DNA, the CDR3 is TGCGCCAGCAGCTTGCCGACTAGCGGGGGGGCAAATACGCAGTATTTT. It specifies CASSLPTSGGANTQYF.

This clone has just a few counts. J is TRBJ2-5 and V is TRBV2; tentative D call: TRBD2 (7 bases). The germline V gene has CDR1 SNHLY and CDR2 FYNNEI. V dropped 1 base and J dropped 5 bases, with 14 bases sitting between them. The CDR3 sequence is 15 residues long. CDR3 sequence reads: CASSEGRGGEETQYF. In nucleotides, the CDR3 is TGTGCCAGCAGTGAAGGAAGGGGGGGCGAGGAGACCCAGTACTTC. Full variable domain (outside the CDR3, taken from reference TRBV2 and TRBJ2-5): EPEVTQTPSHQVTQMGQEVILRCVPISNHLYFYWYRQILGQKVEFLVSFYNNEISEKSEIFDDQFSVERPDGSNFTLKIRSTKLEDSAMYFCASSEGRGGEETQYFGPGTRLLVL.

The V and J genes are TRBV30 and TRBJ2-2, with 7 bases aligning to TRBD2. Germline lookup yields CDR1 GTSNPN and CDR2 SVGIG (reference sequence). There are 14 residues in the CDR3. V lost 3 bases to trimming and J lost 1 base; unmatched junction nucleotides: 2. In DNA form, the CDR3 reads TGTGCCTGGAGCCGGGGGGTGAACACCGGGGAGCTGTTTTTT. Its translation is CAWSRGVNTGELFF.

V gene TRBV2 combines with J gene TRBJ2-5; D is unresolved. The J call may be wrong; the DNA end is better matched by TRBJ2-7. The CDR3 length is 12 residues. Germline V gene data show CDR1 as SNHLY and CDR2 as FYNNEI. CDR3 sequence: CASSTSPYEQYF. The CDR3 DNA reads as TGTGCCAGCAGTACCTCCCCCTACGAGCAGTACTTC.

V gene TRBV7-6 combines with J gene TRBJ1-5; D possibly corresponds to TRBD1 (5 bases). V was cut by 2 bases and J by 7 bases, with 9 bases left in between. Germline V gene sequence: CDR1 SGHVS, CDR2 FNYEAQ. The CDR3 extends over 13 amino acids. CDR3 DNA: TGTGCCAGCAGCTTAAAGTCAGGGCAGCCCCAGCATTTT. Amino acid sequence: CASSLKSGQPQHF.

The chain combines TRBV19 with TRBJ1-1; no firm D call. The CDR3 runs to 11 residues. Germline CDR1 and CDR2: LNHDA and SQIVND (reference sequence). V lost 7 bases and J 1 base, leaving 4 bases between the germline ends. The CDR3 region has the DNA TGTGCCAGTACGAGGAACACTGAAGCTTTCTTT. Its protein is CASTRNTEAFF.

The chain employs TRBV5-4 and TRBJ2-5, with 8 nucleotides matching TRBD1. In germline, CDR1 is SGHNT, CDR2 YYREEE (reference sequence). The CDR3 runs 16 residues. V trimming: 4 bases; J trimming: 5 bases; junction bases outside the gene matches: 13. The CDR3 is CASSPGGSLVTETQYF. In DNA, the CDR3 is TGTGCCAGCAGCCCAGGGGGCTCACTCGTAACGGAGACCCAGTACTTC.

The chain links TRBV2 to TRBJ2-3; 11 nucleotides agree with TRBD1. CDR3 length: 19 amino acids. The germline gives CDR1 SNHLY, CDR2 FYNNEI. Losses at the gene ends were 7 bases for V and 0 bases for J; bases not matched to a gene: 15. CDR3 amino acids: CASTPRRGQGDFSTDTQYF. DNA for the CDR3: TGTGCCAGCACCCCCCGGCGGGGACAGGGGGACTTTAGCACAGATACGCAGTATTTT.

The chain is built from TRBV7-2 and TRBJ2-7; D might be TRBD1 (6 bases). The germline gives CDR1 SGHTA, CDR2 FQGNSA. The V end was cut by 4 bases, the J end by 6 bases, with 16 bases between. The CDR3 sequence is 14 residues long. This chain's CDR3 is CASSSGQTTSEQYF. In DNA, the CDR3 is TGTGCCAGCAGCTCCGGACAGACGACCTCCGAGCAGTACTTC. Together with reference TRBV7-2 and TRBJ2-7, the CDR3 gives the full variable domain: GAGVSQSPSNKVTEKGKDVELRCDPISGHTALYWYRQSLGQGLEFLIYFQGNSAPDKSGLPSDRFSAERTGGSVSTLTIQRTQQEDSAVYLCASSSGQTTSEQYFGPGTRLTVT.

This sequence joins TRBV25-1 and TRBJ1-6; weak D call: TRBD1 (6 bases). Trimming stripped 10 bases from V and 6 bases from J, with 10 bases between. The CDR3 totals 12 residues. Germline CDR1 is MGHDK and CDR2 is SYGVNS. DNA of the CDR3: TGTGCCACCCAGGGGTTTAATTCACCCCTCCACTTT. It codes for CATQGFNSPLHF.

This chain connects TRBV7-9 to TRBJ1-4, with 8 bases identical to TRBD1. The CDR3 has 15 residues. Germline CDR1 and CDR2: SEHNR and FQNEAQ (reference sequence). Germline trimming cut 5 bases from V and 8 bases from J; bases unmatched to any gene: 10. CDR3 coding DNA: TGTGCCAGCAGCGAAACAGGGGGGGGGCGCGAAAAACTGTTTTTT. Encoded protein: CASSETGGGREKLFF.

The V gene is TRBV18, the J gene TRBJ1-3; the D gene is possibly TRBD1 (5 bases). The germline V gene encodes CDR1 KGHSH and CDR2 LQKENI. Trimming stripped 2 bases from V and 0 bases from J, with 17 bases between. This CDR3 is 18 amino acids long. This CDR3 reads CASSPVSPGPSSGNTIYF. The CDR3 DNA sequence: TGTGCCAGCTCACCAGTCTCCCCAGGGCCTTCCTCTGGAAACACCATATATTTT.

This clone was counted a few times. This chain connects TRBV5-1 to TRBJ2-3, with 11 bases identical to TRBD2. The V gene's germline CDR1 is SGHRS and CDR2 YFSETQ. Trimming at V came to 2 bases and at J to 5 bases, leaving 4 bases not matched to a gene. The CDR3 runs to 15 residues. The CDR3: CASSLLAGGEDTQYF. The CDR3 DNA is TGCGCCAGCAGCTTATTAGCGGGGGGGGAAGATACGCAGTATTTT.

This clone was found once. The chain recombines TRBV6-1 with TRBJ1-3; D is uncertain. Germline V gives CDR1 MNHNS, CDR2 SASEGT. There are 16 residues in the CDR3. V gave up 3 bases and J gave up 3 bases, with 15 bases separating them. CDR3: CASSEGGRSYGNTIYF. CDR3 DNA: TGTGCCAGCAGTGAGGGAGGACGGTCTTATGGAAACACCATATATTTT.

In its sample, this clone was seen a few times. This chain uses TRBV4-3 with TRBJ2-1, with 13 bases identical to TRBD2. J lost 5 bases, V lost 4 bases, and 8 bases had no gene match. In germline, CDR1 is LGHNA, CDR2 YSLEER. The CDR3 spans 17 residues. The CDR3 DNA is TGCGCCAGCAGCCTCGGGGGGGGGACTAGCGGGGACAATGAGCAGTTCTTC. It is translated as CASSLGGGTSGDNEQFF.

CDR3 amino acids: CASSYVGVGSGNTIYF. In nucleotides, the CDR3 is TGTGCCAGCAGTTACGTAGGGGTAGGCTCTGGAAACACCATATATTTT. V and J are TRBV6-5 and TRBJ1-3, with D perhaps matching TRBD1 (5 bases). Germline V lookup: CDR1 MNHEY, CDR2 SVGAGI. The CDR3 runs 16 residues. V shed 2 bases and J shed 0 bases, with 11 bases lying between them.

This clone was detected only a few times. This sequence joins TRBV6-1 and TRBJ2-1; unclear D gene. Looked up from germline, CDR1 is MNHNS and CDR2 is SASEGT. V dropped 2 bases and J dropped 1 base, with 6 bases sitting between them. This CDR3 spans 14 amino acids. The CDR3 DNA reads TGTGCCAGCAGTGAACCGGGTTCCTACAATGAGCAGTTCTTC. This gives the protein CASSEPGSYNEQFF.

This clone was recorded only once. The gene calls are TRBV2 and TRBJ2-3, with TRBD2 matching 7 bases. The CDR3 has 15 residues. V shed 4 bases and J 3 bases; nucleotides not matched to a gene: 7. Germline V gene data show CDR1 as SNHLY and CDR2 as FYNNEI. The CDR3 protein is CASSGSAGRTDTQYF. The CDR3 DNA reads as TGTGCCAGCAGTGGGTCAGCGGGGAGGACAGATACGCAGTATTTT.

The chain uses TRBV19 and TRBJ1-2, with no clear D. With 4 bases removed from V and 8 bases from J, the gap between germline ends came to 14 bases. The CDR3 is 13 residues long. Germline CDR1 reads LNHDA; CDR2 reads SQIVND (reference sequence). As DNA, the CDR3 is TGTGCCAGTAGTAATCCAGGCCGCGCGGGCTACACCTTC. Its translation: CASSNPGRAGYTF.

The chain couples TRBV5-1 to TRBJ2-7; 7 bases match TRBD1. The CDR3 has 15 amino acids. CDR1 is SGHRS, CDR2 YFSETQ, per germline. With 2 bases clipped from V and 3 bases from J, the junction kept 8 bases outside the gene matches. As DNA, the CDR3 is TGCGCCAGCAGCTTCACGACAGGGCGGATCTACGAGCAGTACTTC. Its translation is CASSFTTGRIYEQYF.

This chain uses TRBV7-9 with TRBJ2-5; D may be TRBD1 (5 bases). This CDR3 is 17 amino acids long. Germline V CDR1 and CDR2: SEHNR, FQNEAQ (reference sequence). V gave up 2 bases and J gave up 1 base, with 17 bases separating them. CDR3 residues: CASSLRPGQGPQETQYF. The CDR3, as DNA: TGTGCCAGCAGCTTACGCCCCGGGCAGGGTCCCCAAGAGACCCAGTACTTC.